These 3 T cell receptor beta chains were all obtained from the same sample, sequenced in a study of T-cell reconstitution after alpha-beta-depleted transplantation in children. TCRbeta library preparation incorporated unique molecular identifiers. One entry per CDR3 protein results from TCRdb running MiXCR on the PCR reads. The sample consists of approximately 350,000 distinct CDR3 sequences, roughly 15% of them appearing once. The sequences come from PBMCs, collected from the stem cell graft. The receptors stem from a human donor who donated a stem cell graft to a child with Fanconi anemia.

Ten or more counts support this clonotype. The rearrangement joins TRBV6-1 to TRBJ2-7, with 8 bases that match TRBD1. The CDR3 is made up of 14 amino acids. V was pared by 3 bases and J by 9 bases, with 10 bases of the junction left unmatched. CDR1 MNHNS and CDR2 SASEGT come from the germline V gene. The CDR3 DNA is TGTGCCAGCAGTGACAGGGGGCCTGGGTATCCGCAGTACGTC. Its translation is CASSDRGPGYPQYV.

The V and J genes are TRBV28 and TRBJ1-2, with D perhaps TRBD1 (6 bases). The ends were cut back, 6 bases at V and 2 bases at J, with 13 bases in the middle. CDR1 and CDR2 from the germline V gene are MDHEN and SYDVKM. This CDR3 spans 14 amino acids. The CDR3 spells CASRSPDRNYGYTF. The DNA for the CDR3 is TGTGCCAGCAGATCCCCGGACAGAAACTATGGCTACACCTTC.

This clonotype was found a few times. Relative to the germline gene, one junction end is altered; a read error may explain this. This chain uses TRBV6-6 with TRBJ2-7, with TRBD2 as a possible D gene (5 bases). Germline CDR1 MNHNY, CDR2 SVGAGI (reference sequence). This CDR3 contains 12 residues. This CDR3 is CASSYSQERGNF. CDR3 coding DNA: TGTGCCAGCAGTTACTCGCAAGAAAGAGGGAACTTC.